A single sample gave rise to the 20 T cell receptor beta chains below, sequenced in a study of Ad26.COV2.S vaccination and SARS-CoV-2 variants. Data came from immunoSEQ multiplex PCR; TCRdb stores just in-frame clones and leaves some out. The sample includes hundreds of thousands of clones, more than 75% seen only once; the top ten take around 3.5%. Noted treatment: about 20 received Ad26.COV2.S at low or high dose, single or two shots; 5 received placebo; per-sample allocation not given. On day 63 after the first injection, vaccine and placebo recipients gave samples. The material was peripheral blood, obtained in a trial of Ad26.COV2.S vaccine versus placebo. Receptor source: a person aged 18-65 years who received the Ad26.COV2.S COVID-19 vaccine or a placebo.

The V call is TRBV5-1, the J call TRBJ2-7; 10 nucleotides line up with TRBD2. The CDR3 has 16 amino acids. The V segment lost 5 bases and the J segment 6 bases; nucleotides outside the gene matches: 14. Germline V gives CDR1 SGHRS, CDR2 YFSETQ. This CDR3 is CASRISGGPARSEQYF. In DNA, the CDR3 is TGCGCCAGCAGGATTAGCGGGGGGCCCGCCAGATCCGAGCAGTACTTC.

V is TRBV3-1 (or the pseudogene TRBV3-2) and J is TRBJ2-5; possibly TRBD1 for D (7 bases). Trimming cost V 5 bases and J 4 bases, with 35 bases left between them. The CDR3 is 21 residues long. Germline V gene lookup returns CDR1 LGHDT and CDR2 YNNKEL (reference sequence). The CDR3 protein is CASSGISKADRDWGSRETQYF. CDR3 bases: TGTGCCAGCAGCGGAATTTCAAAGGCCGACAGGGACTGGGGTTCGCGAGAGACCCAGTACTTC.

This clone was observed once. The chain has TRBV20-1 and TRBJ1-2; D unresolved. The CDR3 covers 11 residues. The V gene lost 7 bases and the J gene lost 2 bases, with 8 bases spanning the gap. The germline gives CDR1 DFQATT, CDR2 SNEGSKA (reference sequence). The CDR3 loop reads CSGAGNYGYTF. CDR3 DNA sequence: TGCAGTGGAGCCGGAAACTATGGCTACACCTTC.

The V and J genes are TRBV12-5 and TRBJ2-3, with 11 nucleotides matching TRBD2. The germline V gene encodes CDR1 LGHNT and CDR2 FRNRAP. CDR3 size: 16 residues. With V trimmed by 4 bases and J by 2 bases, 5 bases remained unmatched. CDR3 in DNA: TGTGCTAGTGGTTCAGCTAGCGGGGGGAACACAGATACGCAGTATTTT. This encodes CASGSASGGNTDTQYF. Variable domain in full (rest from reference TRBV12-5 and TRBJ2-3): DARVTQTPRHKVTEMGQEVTMRCQPILGHNTVFWYRQTMMQGLELLAYFRNRAPLDDSGMPKDRFSAEMPDATLATLKIQPSEPRDSAVYFCASGSASGGNTDTQYFGPGTRLTVL.

The chain couples TRBV19 to TRBJ1-1, with TRBD1 as a possible D gene (5 bases). This CDR3 comprises 12 residues. Trimming stripped 8 bases from V and 8 bases from J, with 15 bases between. CDR1 and CDR2 (germline): LNHDA, SQIVND (reference sequence). The CDR3 region is CASGSGAGEAFF. The DNA for the CDR3 is TGTGCCAGTGGTAGTGGGGCAGGGGAAGCTTTCTTT.

The chain uses TRBV9 and TRBJ1-3; TRBD1 matches 7 bases. The V gene's germline CDR1 is SGDLS and CDR2 YYNGEE. The V segment lost 3 bases and the J segment 0 bases; nucleotides outside the gene matches: 6. The CDR3 loop spans 16 amino acids. Here the CDR3 DNA reads TGTGCCAGCAGCGACACAGGGGCGAGCTCTGGAAACACCATATATTTT. Translation gives CASSDTGASSGNTIYF. The whole variable domain, filled in from reference TRBV9 and TRBJ1-3, reads DSGVTQTPKHLITATGQRVTLRCSPRSGDLSVYWYQQSLDQGLQFLIQYYNGEERAKGNILERFSAQQFPDLHSELNLSSLELGDSALYFCASSDTGASSGNTIYFGEGSWLTVV.

This chain uses TRBV19 with TRBJ2-1; TRBD2 aligns across 8 bases. Losses at the gene ends were 0 bases for V and 5 bases for J; bases not matched to a gene: 6. This CDR3 has 16 residues. The V gene's germline CDR1 is LNHDA and CDR2 SQIVND (reference sequence). CDR3 sequence reads: CASSIEGGGSHNEQFF. CDR3 nucleotide sequence: TGTGCCAGTAGTATAGAGGGCGGGGGGTCCCACAATGAGCAGTTCTTC.

The gene calls are TRBV19 and TRBJ1-5; D is ambiguous. The length of the CDR3 is 15 residues. The ends were cut back, 4 bases at V and 1 base at J, with 11 bases in the middle. Per germline, CDR1 LNHDA and CDR2 SQIVND (reference sequence). CDR3 protein: CASSSGGISNQPQHF. The CDR3 bases are TGTGCCAGTAGTAGTGGTGGAATAAGCAATCAGCCCCAGCATTTT. The variable domain in full, with the rest retrieved from reference TRBV19 and TRBJ1-5, is DGGITQSPKYLFRKEGQNVTLSCEQNLNHDAMYWYRQDPGQGLRLIYYSQIVNDFQKGDIAEGYSVSREKKESFPLTVTSAQKNPTAFYLCASSSGGISNQPQHFGDGTRLSIL.

Details on this clone: The sample carries other DNA sequences with the same CDR3. The rearrangement links TRBV4-1 to TRBJ2-7, with 9 nucleotides matching TRBD1. This CDR3 is built from 13 residues. The V segment lost 3 bases and the J segment 3 bases; nucleotides outside the gene matches: 0. From germline, CDR1 is MGHRA and CDR2 YSYEKL. The CDR3 sequence is CASSQTGGYEQYF. CDR3 DNA: TGCGCCAGCAGCCAGACAGGGGGCTACGAGCAGTACTTC.

The chain recombines TRBV9 with TRBJ2-7, with 14 bases fitting TRBD2. Per the germline V gene, CDR1 is SGDLS and CDR2 is YYNGEE. J was trimmed by 0 bases and V by 4 bases; bases with no gene match: 9. The CDR3 spans 18 residues. The CDR3 is CASSKTSGGAPSSYEQYF. For the CDR3, the DNA is TGTGCCAGCAGCAAGACTAGCGGGGGGGCTCCAAGCTCCTACGAGCAGTACTTC.

The V call is TRBV25-1, the J call TRBJ2-2, with 10 bases that match TRBD2. The CDR3 totals 18 residues. With V trimmed by 0 bases and J by 7 bases, 11 bases remained unmatched. The germline gives CDR1 MGHDK, CDR2 SYGVNS. The DNA for the CDR3 is TGTGCCAGCAGTGAATATTATGGGACTAGCGATTCGGGCGGGGAGCTGTTTTTT. Translation gives CASSEYYGTSDSGGELFF.

This clone was picked up a small number of times. The rearrangement uses TRBV10-1 and TRBJ1-5; D uncertain. Trimming took off 10 bases at V and 7 bases at J, with 20 bases between the two ends. This CDR3 is built from 14 residues. Germline V gives CDR1 WNHNN, CDR2 SYGVQD (reference sequence). CDR3 sequence (DNA): TGCGCCAATGGGAAAGAGGGCCCGGAGCAGCCCCAGCATTTT. It translates to CANGKEGPEQPQHF.

The J gene is TRBJ1-2, the V gene TRBV4-1; 11 nucleotides line up with TRBD1. This CDR3 is 17 amino acids long. The germline CDR1 and CDR2 sequences are MGHRA and YSYEKL. J gave up 0 bases and V 0 bases, and 3 bases lay outside the gene matches. The CDR3 bases are TGCGCCAGCAGCCAAGAAGGGACAGGGGGAGCTAACTATGGCTACACCTTC. It is translated as CASSQEGTGGANYGYTF.

This clone was picked up one time. The chain couples TRBV3-1 (or the pseudogene TRBV3-2) to TRBJ2-1; D remains ambiguous. Germline CDR1 reads LGHDT; CDR2 reads YNNKEL (reference sequence). The CDR3 has 16 residues. Trimming shortened V by 4 bases and J by 0 bases, and 13 bases separated the two germline ends. CDR3 sequence: CASSRMADLSYNEQFF. The CDR3 DNA follows: TGTGCCAGCAGCCGAATGGCCGACCTCTCCTACAATGAGCAGTTCTTC.

V is TRBV4-1 and J is TRBJ2-1; no clear D gene. CDR1 and CDR2 from the germline V gene are MGHRA and YSYEKL. V was cut by 3 bases and J by 10 bases, with 13 bases left in between. This CDR3 has 13 residues. The CDR3 sequence: CASSQADWIEQFF. As DNA, the CDR3 is TGCGCCAGCAGCCAGGCTGACTGGATCGAGCAGTTCTTC.

The V call is TRBV12-3 or TRBV12-4, the J call TRBJ1-3; D unresolved. Trimming stripped 3 bases from V and 5 bases from J, with 5 bases between. The CDR3 sequence is 12 residues long. CDR3 nucleotides: TGTGCCAGCAGTTTTAGTCGAAACACCATATATTTT. This translates into CASSFSRNTIYF.

The chain has TRBV4-1 and TRBJ1-4, with D possibly matching TRBD1 (6 bases). Deletions cut 0 bases from V and 7 bases from J, with 21 bases between. This CDR3 is 18 amino acids long. Germline V gene data show CDR1 as MGHRA and CDR2 as YSYEKL. CDR3 protein: CASSQEVVVGRGSEKLFF. The CDR3 DNA reads as TGCGCCAGCAGCCAAGAAGTTGTTGTTGGCAGGGGAAGTGAAAAACTGTTTTTT.

The genes are TRBV11-2 and TRBJ1-2; TRBD1 matches at 11 bases. CDR1 and CDR2 from the germline V gene are SGHAT and FQNNGV. V trimming: 5 bases; J trimming: 4 bases; junction bases outside the gene matches: 9. The CDR3 has 16 amino acids. As DNA, the CDR3 is TGTGCCAGCAGCCGAGGGACAGGGGGAAACTCCTATGGCTACACCTTC. Protein: CASSRGTGGNSYGYTF.

The rearrangement links TRBV6-1 to TRBJ1-4; 8 bases line up with TRBD1. Germline CDR1 is MNHNS and CDR2 is SASEGT. The CDR3 totals 15 residues. The J segment lost 8 bases and the V segment lost 3 bases, leaving 8 bases of the junction unmatched. CDR3 sequence (DNA): TGTGCCAGCAGTGATCCTGGCAGGGGGCAGGAAAAACTGTTTTTT. It yields the protein CASSDPGRGQEKLFF.

The V gene is TRBV2, the J gene TRBJ2-2, with 9 positions matching TRBD2. CDR1 is SNHLY, CDR2 FYNNEI, per germline. V lost 7 bases and J lost 3; bases outside the gene matches: 3. CDR3 size: 14 residues. The chain's CDR3 is CASTSGGYTGELFF. The CDR3, as DNA: TGTGCCAGCACCAGCGGGGGGTACACCGGGGAGCTGTTTTTT. Together with reference TRBV2 and TRBJ2-2, the CDR3 gives the full variable domain: EPEVTQTPSHQVTQMGQEVILRCVPISNHLYFYWYRQILGQKVEFLVSFYNNEISEKSEIFDDQFSVERPDGSNFTLKIRSTKLEDSAMYFCASTSGGYTGELFFGEGSRLTVL.